One sample yielded the 28 T cell receptor beta chains listed below, sequenced in a study of OX40 agonist ivuxolimab in advanced cancers. The repertoire was sequenced with immunoSEQ multiplex PCR; TCRdb's copy has only in-frame clones and lacks some. The sample shows about 120,000 clones, over 75% of them seen only once. The sequencing here drew on CD4+ or CD8+ T cells sorted from blood, taken in a trial of the OX40 agonist ivuxolimab. These receptors were obtained from an adult with an advanced solid tumor such as melanoma, head and neck, liver or kidney cancer.

The chain is built from TRBV5-1 and TRBJ1-1, with D tentatively TRBD1 (6 bases). There are 14 residues in the CDR3. V was clipped by 0 bases and J by 0 bases, with 6 bases between them. Germline V gene sequence: CDR1 SGHRS, CDR2 YFSETQ. CDR3 sequence: CASSLGQVNTEAFF. CDR3 bases: TGCGCCAGCAGCTTGGGACAGGTGAACACTGAAGCTTTCTTT. Drawing the rest from reference TRBV5-1 and TRBJ1-1, the complete variable domain is KAGVTQTPRYLIKTRGQQVTLSCSPISGHRSVSWYQQTPGQGLQFLFEYFSETQRNKGNFPGRFSGRQFSNSRSEMNVSTLELGDSALYLCASSLGQVNTEAFFGQGTRLTVV.

V usage is TRBV9 and J usage is TRBJ2-1; perhaps TRBD1 as D (6 bases). Trimming stripped 5 bases from V and 0 bases from J, with 9 bases between. Germline CDR1 SGDLS, CDR2 YYNGEE. The CDR3 spans 14 residues. The CDR3 spells CASSTGPSYNEQFF. CDR3 sequence (DNA): TGTGCCAGCAGTACAGGGCCCTCCTACAATGAGCAGTTCTTC.

This sequence joins TRBV7-2 and TRBJ1-2; 9 nucleotides align to TRBD1. V was pared by 4 bases and J by 4 bases, with 4 bases of the junction left unmatched. This CDR3 comprises 14 residues. CDR1 and CDR2 from the germline V gene are SGHTA and FQGNSA. Here the CDR3 DNA reads TGTGCCAGCAGCTATGGACAGGGGTTCTATGGCTACACCTTC. It encodes CASSYGQGFYGYTF.

The V gene is TRBV7-2, the J gene TRBJ1-3; D possibly corresponds to TRBD1 (5 bases). Germline CDR1 reads SGHTA; CDR2 reads FQGNSA. The CDR3 covers 14 residues. V lost 2 bases, J lost 4 bases, and 9 bases lay in between. In nucleotides, the CDR3 is TGTGCCAGCAGCTTACCAGGGCGCGGAAACACCATATATTTT. Its translation: CASSLPGRGNTIYF.

The rearrangement joins TRBV30 to TRBJ1-2, with 8 bases lining up with TRBD1. The CDR3 is 13 residues long. Germline loops: CDR1 GTSNPN, CDR2 SVGIG (reference sequence). CDR3 DNA sequence: TGTGCATACGGACAGGGCGGTCACTATGGCTACACCTTC. Protein product: CAYGQGGHYGYTF. The whole variable domain, filled in from reference TRBV30 and TRBJ1-2, reads SQTIHQWPATLVQPVGSPLSLECTVEGTSNPNLYWYRQAAGRGLQLLFYSVGIGQISSEVPQNLSASRPQDRQFILSSKKLLLSDSGFYLCAYGQGGHYGYTFGSGTRLTVV.

The chain joins TRBV5-1 to TRBJ1-4; D possibly corresponds to TRBD1 (5 bases). From germline, CDR1 is SGHRS and CDR2 YFSETQ. The CDR3 contains 14 residues. The V end was cut by 5 bases, the J end by 6 bases, with 14 bases between. CDR3 in DNA: TGCGCCAGCAGTCAAGACCCGGGGGATGAAAAACTGTTTTTT. This gives the protein CASSQDPGDEKLFF.

The chain is built from TRBV4-1 and TRBJ2-7; unclear D gene. The CDR3 length is 14 residues. The germline V gene encodes CDR1 MGHRA and CDR2 YSYEKL. V was cut by 0 bases and J by 2 bases, with 8 bases left in between. CDR3 coding DNA: TGCGCCAGCAGCCAAGAGGTCAAACCCTACGAGCAGTACTTC. Translating it yields CASSQEVKPYEQYF.

A single count supports this clone. The chain is built from TRBV2 and TRBJ2-7; 8 nucleotides agree with TRBD2. J was trimmed by 7 bases and V by 7 bases; bases with no gene match: 9. Germline values: CDR1 SNHLY, CDR2 FYNNEI. This CDR3 region has 13 residues. CDR3 amino acids: CASKLAVVDEQYF. DNA for the CDR3: TGTGCCAGCAAACTAGCGGTTGTAGATGAGCAGTACTTC.

CDR3 DNA sequence: TGTGCCAGTAGTTCTCGGGGTCTCGCCGGGGACGGCTACACCTTC. Its translation is CASSSRGLAGDGYTF. The rearrangement uses TRBV19 and TRBJ1-2; tentatively, D is TRBD1 (5 bases). Per the germline V gene, CDR1 is LNHDA and CDR2 is SQIVND (reference sequence). CDR3 length: 15 amino acids. Trimming took 5 bases from V and 8 from J, leaving 21 bases between them. Based on the CDR3 plus reference TRBV19 and TRBJ1-2, the full variable domain is DGGITQSPKYLFRKEGQNVTLSCEQNLNHDAMYWYRQDPGQGLRLIYYSQIVNDFQKGDIAEGYSVSREKKESFPLTVTSAQKNPTAFYLCASSSRGLAGDGYTFGSGTRLTVV.

The CDR3 DNA sequence: TGTGCCAGCAGCTTAGCGGGGTCTACCTACAATGAGCAGTTCTTC. This gives the protein CASSLAGSTYNEQFF. This chain uses TRBV7-2 with TRBJ2-1; no clear D. Trimming took off 0 bases at V and 2 bases at J, with 8 bases between the two ends. The germline CDR1 and CDR2 sequences are SGHTA and FQGNSA. CDR3 length equals 15 residues.

The genes are TRBV7-9 and TRBJ2-7; 8 bases map to TRBD1. V shed 0 bases and J 4 bases; nucleotides not matched to a gene: 8. The CDR3 is made up of 16 amino acids. Looked up from germline, CDR1 is SEHNR and CDR2 is FQNEAQ (reference sequence). Written as DNA, the CDR3 is TGTGCCAGCAGCTTAGCCCTCCAGGGGGCGAGTTACGAGCAGTACTTC. It codes for CASSLALQGASYEQYF.

The chain combines TRBV11-2 with TRBJ1-6, with no clear D. Trimming shortened V by 1 base and J by 4 bases, and 11 bases separated the two germline ends. This CDR3 is built from 16 residues. Looked up from germline, CDR1 is SGHAT and CDR2 is FQNNGV. DNA for the CDR3: TGTGCCAGCAGCTTAGCCCTGACCCTATATAATTCACCCCTCCACTTT. Translating gives CASSLALTLYNSPLHF.

V and J are TRBV25-1 and TRBJ1-2, with a weak D call TRBD1 (5 bases). CDR3 length equals 13 residues. Germline V gives CDR1 MGHDK, CDR2 SYGVNS. Deletions cut 3 bases from V and 8 bases from J, with 13 bases between. Written as DNA, the CDR3 is TGTGCCAGCAGTGATTTGGGTTGGGGGGGCTACACCTTC. It codes for CASSDLGWGGYTF.

The chain combines TRBV28 with TRBJ2-1; 10 nucleotides agree with TRBD1. This CDR3 is built from 14 residues. Germline-derived CDR1 and CDR2 are MDHEN and SYDVKM. V gave up 10 bases and J gave up 4 bases; unmatched junction bases: 7. The CDR3 loop reads CATRRDRGYNEQFF. In DNA form, the CDR3 reads TGTGCCACCCGCCGGGACAGGGGTTACAATGAGCAGTTCTTC.

The chain combines TRBV19 with TRBJ2-5, with D possibly matching TRBD2 (6 bases). V was cut by 6 bases and J by 3 bases, with 20 bases left in between. This CDR3 contains 16 residues. The germline V gene encodes CDR1 LNHDA and CDR2 SQIVND (reference sequence). The CDR3 reads CASRRTGDRVEETQYF. The DNA for the CDR3 is TGTGCCAGTAGAAGGACGGGGGACCGGGTCGAAGAGACCCAGTACTTC.

V gene TRBV18 combines with J gene TRBJ1-2; 9 bases are a match to TRBD1. This CDR3 region has 15 residues. The V gene's germline CDR1 is KGHSH and CDR2 LQKENI. The V segment lost 8 bases and the J segment 0 bases; nucleotides outside the gene matches: 7. CDR3 coding DNA: TGTGCCAGCCACCCCGGGACAGGGACTAACTATGGCTACACCTTC. Translating gives CASHPGTGTNYGYTF.

In this sample, this clone turned up a few times. The chain uses TRBV7-2 and TRBJ2-5; D gene unclear. V was trimmed by 7 bases and J by 5 bases, leaving 11 bases between them. CDR3 length: 12 residues. CDR1 and CDR2 (germline): SGHTA, FQGNSA. The CDR3 region is CASTPVRETQYF. DNA of the CDR3: TGTGCCAGCACCCCTGTGCGGGAGACCCAGTACTTC.

The rearrangement joins TRBV4-3 to TRBJ1-2, with no clear D. Germline CDR1 is LGHNA and CDR2 is YSLEER. The ends were cut back, 3 bases at V and 6 bases at J, with 14 bases in the middle. This CDR3 is 14 amino acids long. CDR3 amino acids: CASSQTEPANGYTF. The CDR3, as DNA: TGCGCCAGCAGCCAGACGGAGCCAGCGAATGGCTACACCTTC.

The rearrangement uses TRBV6-6 and TRBJ2-7; D gene uncertain. Germline V gene data show CDR1 as MNHNY and CDR2 as SVGAGI (reference sequence). The V end lost 0 bases, the J end lost 3 bases, and 6 bases lay between the germline ends. This CDR3 contains 13 residues. CDR3 amino acids: CASSYSLIYEQYF. The CDR3 DNA reads as TGTGCCAGCAGTTACTCGCTTATCTACGAGCAGTACTTC.

The rearrangement links TRBV20-1 to TRBJ1-2, with D unclear. This CDR3 region has 10 residues. Trimming shortened V by 3 bases and J by 3 bases, and 2 bases separated the two germline ends. Germline assignment: CDR1 DFQATT and CDR2 SNEGSKA (reference sequence). The DNA for the CDR3 is TGCAGTGCTAGTTACTATGGCTACACCTTC. Its translation: CSASYYGYTF.

This chain uses TRBV5-6 with TRBJ1-4, with D tentatively TRBD1 (6 bases). V shed 0 bases and J shed 3 bases, with 15 bases lying between them. CDR3 length: 17 amino acids. CDR1 SGHDT and CDR2 YYEEEE come from the germline V gene. The CDR3 reads CASSLGVQQGPNEKLFF. The CDR3 nucleotides are TGTGCCAGCAGCTTGGGGGTCCAACAGGGTCCTAATGAAAAACTGTTTTTT.

This chain uses TRBV4-1 with TRBJ2-1, with TRBD1 matching 9 bases. J was trimmed by 5 bases and V by 0 bases; bases with no gene match: 5. Germline V CDR1 and CDR2: MGHRA, YSYEKL. The CDR3 spans 16 residues. The CDR3 protein is CASSQDIWTGDNEQFF. The DNA for the CDR3 is TGCGCCAGCAGCCAAGATATCTGGACAGGGGACAATGAGCAGTTCTTC.

The chain recombines TRBV18 with TRBJ2-7; D is undetermined. CDR1 is KGHSH and CDR2 is LQKENI in the germline V gene. With 3 bases removed from V and 2 bases from J, the gap between germline ends came to 17 bases. The length of the CDR3 is 16 residues. The CDR3 loop reads CASSPMIPLKPYEQYF. CDR3 coding DNA: TGTGCCAGCTCACCCATGATCCCTTTGAAACCCTACGAGCAGTACTTC. The variable domain in full, with the rest retrieved from reference TRBV18 and TRBJ2-7, is NAGVMQNPRHLVRRRGQEARLRCSPMKGHSHVYWYRQLPEEGLKFMVYLQKENIIDESGMPKERFSAEFPKEGPSILRIQQVVRGDSAAYFCASSPMIPLKPYEQYFGPGTRLTVT.

The gene calls are TRBV10-2 and TRBJ1-1; 8 positions agree with TRBD1. Germline loops: CDR1 WSHSY, CDR2 SAAADI. With 4 bases clipped from V and 11 bases from J, the junction kept 6 bases outside the gene matches. This CDR3 has 12 amino acids. The CDR3 sequence: CASSADRVEAFF. The DNA of the CDR3 is TGCGCCAGCAGTGCGGACAGGGTAGAGGCTTTCTTT.

V is TRBV6-6 and J is TRBJ2-3; tentatively, D is TRBD2 (5 bases). The CDR3 contains 16 residues. Germline V lookup: CDR1 MNHNY, CDR2 SVGAGI (reference sequence). Between the trimmed V and J ends, which lost 6 bases and 5 bases, there was a span of 21 bases. This chain's CDR3 is CASRHPAGVSLDTQYF. Written as DNA, the CDR3 is TGTGCCAGCAGGCACCCTGCGGGTGTGAGTTTAGATACGCAGTATTTT.

This CDR3 is CASSYSAANTGELFF. CDR3 sequence (DNA): TGTGCCAGCAGTTACTCGGCGGCGAACACCGGGGAGCTGTTTTTT. The chain combines TRBV6-6 with TRBJ2-2, with unresolved D. This CDR3 spans 15 amino acids. The ends were cut back, 0 bases at V and 0 bases at J, with 5 bases in the middle. Looked up from germline, CDR1 is MNHNY and CDR2 is SVGAGI (reference sequence).

The chain employs TRBV15 and TRBJ1-1; D gene unclear. Germline V gene data show CDR1 as LNHNV and CDR2 as YYDKDF (reference sequence). Trimming took 4 bases from V and 1 from J, leaving 13 bases between them. CDR3 size: 15 residues. CDR3 sequence (DNA): TGTGCCACCAGCAAGAGCATCCCCCAGAACACTGAAGCTTTCTTT. Amino acids: CATSKSIPQNTEAFF. The full variable domain, with the rest looked up from reference TRBV15 and TRBJ1-1, is DAMVIQNPRYQVTQFGKPVTLSCSQTLNHNVMYWYQQKSSQAPKLLFHYYDKDFNNEADTPDNFQSRRPNTSFCFLDIRSPGLGDTAMYLCATSKSIPQNTEAFFGQGTRLTVV.

V is TRBV2 and J is TRBJ1-5; D gene uncertain. The CDR3 runs to 17 residues. The germline V gene encodes CDR1 SNHLY and CDR2 FYNNEI. V lost 4 bases to trimming and J lost 3 bases, with 19 bases between them. In nucleotides, the CDR3 is TGTGCCAGCAGTGCCGGAGGAGCCCGGGGAGACAATCAGCCCCAGCATTTT. It is translated as CASSAGGARGDNQPQHF.